This T cell receptor (beta chain) was captured by sequencing in a study of T cell responses to AZD1222 COVID-19 vaccine. Whether given at about 4 or about 12 weeks, second doses were pooled. Germline V gene lookup returns CDR1 MRHNA and CDR2 SNTAGT. This CDR3 spans 12 amino acids. This clone was detected once. A read error may produce the germline difference seen at one junction end. Generated by immunoSEQ multiplex PCR, the TCRdb table keeps only in-frame clones and is missing some. The table has approximately 150,000 clones, 80% to 95% seen once. This sample comprised peripheral blood, obtained 28 days after the second AZD1222 dose. This chain joins TRBV6-4 and TRBJ1-2, with a tentative D call TRBD1 (5 bases). The TCR comes from an adult who received the AZD1222 COVID-19 vaccine. The CDR3: CATSDSSYGYTF. DNA for the CDR3: TGTGCCACCAGTGACAGTTCCTATGGCTACACCTTC.